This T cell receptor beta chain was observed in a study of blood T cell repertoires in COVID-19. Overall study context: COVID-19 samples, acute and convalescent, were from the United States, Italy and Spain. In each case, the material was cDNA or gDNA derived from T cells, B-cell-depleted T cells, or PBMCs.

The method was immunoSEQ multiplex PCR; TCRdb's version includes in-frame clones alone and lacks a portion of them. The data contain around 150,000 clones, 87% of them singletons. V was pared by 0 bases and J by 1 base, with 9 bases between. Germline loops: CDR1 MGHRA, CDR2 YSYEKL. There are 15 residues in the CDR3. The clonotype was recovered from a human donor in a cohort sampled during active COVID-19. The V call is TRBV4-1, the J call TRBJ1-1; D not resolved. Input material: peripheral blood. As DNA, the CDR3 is TGCGCCAGCAGCCAAGATCGGGGTGCGAACACTGAAGCTTTCTTT. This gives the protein CASSQDRGANTEAFF.